This paragraph covers one TCR beta chain sequence. This CDR3 region has 17 residues. These data originate in a study of OX40 agonist ivuxolimab in advanced cancers. Profiling relied on immunoSEQ multiplex PCR, and the TCRdb table lists in-frame clones only, not all of them. The sample consists of 52,000 or so clones, about 93% of them appearing once. Source: CD4+ or CD8+ T cells sorted from blood, taken in a trial of the OX40 agonist ivuxolimab. V is TRBV21-1 and J is TRBJ2-7; the table's D call, TRBD2, has no DNA check behind it. TRBV21-1 is classified as a pseudogene. This TCR was sampled from an adult with an advanced solid tumor such as melanoma, head and neck, liver or kidney cancer. The CDR3 is CASSKGPGLTATYEQYF. The DNA of the CDR3 is TGTGCCAGCAGCAAAGGACCGGGACTCACGGCCACCTACGAGCAGTACTTC.